These 14 T cell receptor beta chains were all obtained from the same sample, sequenced in a study of OX40 agonist ivuxolimab in advanced cancers. The protocol was immunoSEQ multiplex PCR, while the TCRdb copy is restricted to in-frame clones and leaves out a portion. Of about 82,000 clones listed, about nine tenths are singletons. The sequenced sample was CD4+ or CD8+ T cells sorted from blood, obtained in a trial of the OX40 agonist ivuxolimab. The receptors originated from an adult with an advanced solid tumor such as melanoma, head and neck, liver or kidney cancer.

This clone was detected only once. The chain employs TRBV14 and TRBJ2-3, with a possible D match to TRBD2 (5 bases). V shed 1 base and J shed 1 base, with 12 bases lying between them. CDR3 length: 16 residues. Germline lookup yields CDR1 SGHDN and CDR2 FVKESK. The CDR3 region has the DNA TGTGCCAGCAGCCAAGTTCCTAGCTTAGGCACAGATACGCAGTATTTT. Translating it yields CASSQVPSLGTDTQYF.

The genes are TRBV4-1 and TRBJ1-2; D not certain. The CDR3 consists of 15 residues. The germline gives CDR1 MGHRA, CDR2 YSYEKL. The V end lost 3 bases, the J end lost 0 bases, and 11 bases lay between the germline ends. DNA of the CDR3: TGCGCCAGCAGCCAGGCCCCCGGGTCTAACTATGGCTACACCTTC. Residues: CASSQAPGSNYGYTF.

The V call is TRBV11-2, the J call TRBJ2-3; D perhaps matches TRBD1 (6 bases). Germline CDR1 is SGHAT and CDR2 is FQNNGV. This CDR3 is built from 15 residues. V was pared by 3 bases and J by 4 bases, with 14 bases between. The CDR3 region is CASSFQGSGADTQYF. The DNA for the CDR3 is TGTGCCAGCAGCTTCCAGGGTTCAGGGGCAGATACGCAGTATTTT. Filled out from reference TRBV11-2 and TRBJ2-3, the complete variable domain reads EAGVAQSPRYKIIEKRQSVAFWCNPISGHATLYWYQQILGQGPKLLIQFQNNGVVDDSQLPKDRFSAERLKGVDSTLKIQPAKLEDSAVYLCASSFQGSGADTQYFGPGTRLTVL.

J is TRBJ1-2 and V is TRBV30; D is unresolved. Between the trimmed V and J ends, which lost 0 bases and 4 bases, there was a span of 6 bases. In germline, CDR1 is GTSNPN, CDR2 SVGIG (reference sequence). There are 12 residues in the CDR3. The CDR3 loop is CAWSVGGYGYTF. In nucleotides, the CDR3 is TGTGCCTGGAGTGTGGGAGGCTATGGCTACACCTTC.

This chain connects TRBV6-4 to TRBJ1-4; D ambiguous. The germline V gene encodes CDR1 MRHNA and CDR2 SNTAGT. V was shortened by 7 bases and J by 4 bases, with 13 bases between the two germline ends. The CDR3 consists of 14 residues. Here the CDR3 DNA reads TGTGCCAGCATGCAGAGGAAGGGTAATGAAAAACTGTTTTTT. It is translated as CASMQRKGNEKLFF.

The chain employs TRBV6-4 and TRBJ2-7; D ambiguous. The CDR3 sequence is 13 residues long. From germline, CDR1 is MRHNA and CDR2 SNTAGT. V lost 4 bases, J lost 4 bases, and 11 bases lay in between. The CDR3: CASSVSEGYEQYF. Written as DNA, the CDR3 is TGTGCCAGCAGTGTATCTGAAGGATACGAGCAGTACTTC.

The chain uses TRBV29-1 and TRBJ2-1, with unresolved D. The CDR3 is 11 residues long. Germline CDR1 is SQVTM and CDR2 is ANQGSEA. V gave up 3 bases and J gave up 5 bases, with 5 bases separating them. DNA for the CDR3: TGCAGCGTTGACCGGCACAATGAGCAGTTCTTC. Amino acids: CSVDRHNEQFF.

V gene TRBV7-2 combines with J gene TRBJ2-7, with 7 bases fitting TRBD1. Trimming cost V 1 base and J 3 bases; bases outside gene matches: 6. Germline-derived CDR1 and CDR2 are SGHTA and FQGNSA. CDR3 length: 15 residues. The CDR3 sequence: CASSLGQGPFYEQYF. The CDR3 nucleotides read TGTGCCAGCAGCTTAGGACAGGGCCCCTTCTACGAGCAGTACTTC.

The rearrangement uses TRBV5-1 and TRBJ2-3, with 10 bases identical to TRBD2. CDR1 SGHRS and CDR2 YFSETQ come from the germline V gene. With V trimmed by 1 base and J by 1 base, 3 bases remained unmatched. The CDR3 length is 16 residues. CDR3 DNA sequence: TGCGCCAGCAGCTTGACTAGCGGGGCACGCACAGATACGCAGTATTTT. Encoded protein: CASSLTSGARTDTQYF.

The V and J genes are TRBV30 and TRBJ2-2; 12 bases agree with TRBD2. CDR3 length: 16 residues. V was pared by 6 bases and J by 3 bases, with 8 bases of the junction left unmatched. CDR1 GTSNPN and CDR2 SVGIG come from the germline V gene (reference sequence). The CDR3 nucleotides are TGTGCCTGCTCTAGCGGGAGGGCCATCGACACCGGGGAGCTGTTTTTT. Translation: CACSSGRAIDTGELFF.

The chain carries TRBV21-1 and TRBJ1-3; the D call of TRBD1 is as the table states it, not checked on the DNA. TRBV21-1 is described as a pseudogene. There are 14 residues in the CDR3. In DNA, the CDR3 is TGTGCCAATATGGGACATTTTTCTGGAAACACCATATATTTT. This encodes CANMGHFSGNTIYF.

This chain joins TRBV11-2 and TRBJ2-2; D gene unclear. Between the trimmed V and J ends, which lost 3 bases and 5 bases, there was a span of 7 bases. The length of the CDR3 is 13 residues. Germline V gene lookup returns CDR1 SGHAT and CDR2 FQNNGV. CDR3 nucleotides: TGTGCCAGCAGCTTCTCCCTTACCGGGGAGCTGTTTTTT. Protein product: CASSFSLTGELFF.

The gene calls are TRBV15 and TRBJ2-1; 9 bases are a match to TRBD2. With 0 bases clipped from V and 6 bases from J, the junction kept 6 bases outside the gene matches. Germline-derived CDR1 and CDR2 are LNHNV and YYDKDF (reference sequence). The CDR3 length is 16 residues. CDR3 sequence: CATSRDDSGSGNEQFF. In DNA, the CDR3 is TGTGCCACCAGCAGAGATGATAGCGGGAGCGGCAATGAGCAGTTCTTC.

The chain is built from TRBV6-5 and TRBJ2-7; 11 bases agree with TRBD2. In germline, CDR1 is MNHEY, CDR2 SVGAGI. V lost 5 bases to trimming and J lost 4 bases; unmatched junction nucleotides: 4. There are 14 residues in the CDR3. The CDR3 loop reads CASSLAGGLYEQYF. The CDR3 nucleotides are TGTGCCAGCAGTCTAGCGGGGGGCCTGTACGAGCAGTACTTC.